The next 17 T cell receptor beta chains were all read from a single sample in a study of blood T cell repertoires in COVID-19. TCRdb keeps only in-frame clones here, not all; method: immunoSEQ multiplex PCR. Found here are 85,000 to 110,000 clones, 87% of them singletons; the top ten hold approximately 3%. Sequencing input: peripheral blood. These receptors came from a man in his forties or fifties in a cohort sampled during active COVID-19.

Only a few counts were recorded for this clone. The chain carries TRBV7-2 and TRBJ1-1, with 7 nucleotides matching TRBD1. V lost 1 base and J lost 3; bases outside the gene matches: 5. The CDR3 runs 15 residues. The germline CDR1 and CDR2 sequences are SGHTA and FQGNSA. The CDR3 reads CASSLVGRGDTEAFF. Here the CDR3 DNA reads TGTGCCAGCAGCTTAGTGGGCAGGGGGGACACTGAAGCTTTCTTT.

This sequence joins TRBV5-1 and TRBJ1-6; 7 nucleotides line up with TRBD1. The V gene end was trimmed by 0 bases and the J gene end by 7 bases; junction bases not matched to a gene: 1. The CDR3 has 14 residues. The V gene's germline CDR1 is SGHRS and CDR2 YFSETQ. DNA of the CDR3: TGCGCCAGCAGCTTGGGACAGGGCAATTCACCCCTCCACTTT. Amino acid sequence: CASSLGQGNSPLHF.

This sequence joins TRBV10-3 and TRBJ2-3, with 7 bases lining up with TRBD2. The CDR3 is made up of 14 amino acids. With 2 bases clipped from V and 4 bases from J, the junction kept 3 bases outside the gene matches. CDR1 is ENHRY and CDR2 is SYGVKD in the germline V gene. CDR3 residues: CAISEGGRADTQYF. DNA for the CDR3: TGTGCCATCAGTGAGGGGGGGAGGGCAGATACGCAGTATTTT.

The chain recombines TRBV2 with TRBJ1-2, with 8 bases aligning to TRBD1. The V segment lost 6 bases and the J segment 8 bases; nucleotides outside the gene matches: 8. The CDR3 contains 13 residues. Germline-derived CDR1 and CDR2 are SNHLY and FYNNEI. This CDR3 is CASRSQGALGYTF. The DNA of the CDR3 is TGTGCCAGCAGGTCTCAGGGGGCGTTGGGCTACACCTTC.

V usage is TRBV11-1 and J usage is TRBJ1-2; 7 nucleotides agree with TRBD1. The CDR3 is 14 residues long. V gave up 5 bases and J gave up 4 bases; unmatched junction bases: 7. CDR1 and CDR2 (germline): SGHAT, FQDESV (reference sequence). The CDR3: CASSKDGTAYGYTF. The CDR3 bases are TGTGCCAGCAGCAAAGACGGGACAGCCTATGGCTACACCTTC.

V is TRBV10-3 and J is TRBJ2-1, with D unclear. V lost 0 bases to trimming and J lost 6 bases, with 3 bases between them. This CDR3 is built from 12 residues. Germline V lookup: CDR1 ENHRY, CDR2 SYGVKD. The CDR3 nucleotides read TGTGCCATCAGTGAGTCGCGCAATGAGCAGTTCTTC. Amino acids: CAISESRNEQFF.

This chain joins TRBV28 and TRBJ2-5; D is perhaps TRBD1 (5 bases). Trimming left V 2 bases short and J 1 base short, with 11 bases between. Germline V gene data show CDR1 as MDHEN and CDR2 as SYDVKM. The CDR3 has 15 residues. The CDR3 region is CASSLPGRAQETQYF. The DNA of the CDR3 is TGTGCCAGCAGTTTACCCGGCAGGGCCCAAGAGACCCAGTACTTC.

The chain links TRBV19 to TRBJ2-3; 11 nucleotides agree with TRBD2. The CDR3 covers 15 residues. V gave up 5 bases and J gave up 3 bases; unmatched junction bases: 4. Germline V gene lookup returns CDR1 LNHDA and CDR2 SQIVND (reference sequence). The CDR3 DNA sequence: TGTGCCAGTAGTTTTAGCGGGGGGGCTACAGATACGCAGTATTTT. This encodes CASSFSGGATDTQYF.

The chain couples TRBV7-9 to TRBJ1-6; 7 nucleotides agree with TRBD1. Germline V gene sequence: CDR1 SEHNR, CDR2 FQNEAQ (reference sequence). Losses at the gene ends were 1 base for V and 12 bases for J; bases not matched to a gene: 6. The length of the CDR3 is 14 residues. The CDR3 sequence is CASSLGTGVVPLHF. The CDR3 DNA reads TGTGCCAGCAGCTTAGGGACAGGTGTTGTACCCCTCCACTTT.

This chain uses TRBV5-4 with TRBJ1-5, with D possibly TRBD1 on 5 matching bases. This CDR3 spans 19 amino acids. In germline, CDR1 is SGHNT, CDR2 YYREEE (reference sequence). The germline V and J ends were trimmed by 4 bases and 2 bases, with 25 bases remaining between them. This CDR3 is CASSRAIQFRGGGNQPQHF. The CDR3 bases are TGTGCCAGCAGCCGCGCAATACAATTTCGGGGGGGAGGCAATCAGCCCCAGCATTTT.

The gene calls are TRBV2 and TRBJ2-7; 7 bases align to TRBD2. The germline V gene encodes CDR1 SNHLY and CDR2 FYNNEI. Trimming removed 5 bases from V and 1 base from J; junction bases left unmatched: 11. This CDR3 spans 16 amino acids. CDR3 nucleotide sequence: TGTGCCAGCAGTTCAGGCTTGGCCGGGGGGTCCTACGAGCAGTACGTC. Translating gives CASSSGLAGGSYEQYV.

The chain has TRBV4-2 and TRBJ2-2, with a tentative D call TRBD1 (6 bases). Per germline, CDR1 LGHNA and CDR2 YNFKEQ. The CDR3 totals 14 residues. Trimming took 4 bases from V and 1 from J, leaving 7 bases between them. The CDR3 loop reads CASSRDMNTGELFF. In DNA, the CDR3 is TGTGCCAGCAGCCGGGACATGAACACCGGGGAGCTGTTTTTT.

V gene TRBV28 combines with J gene TRBJ2-2; tentatively, D is TRBD1 (5 bases). Deletions cut 1 base from V and 6 bases from J, with 18 bases between. Germline V gives CDR1 MDHEN, CDR2 SYDVKM. The CDR3 extends over 17 amino acids. In DNA form, the CDR3 reads TGTGCCAGCAGTTTATACGCCAGGGAAGGGTTATCCGGGGAGCTGTTTTTT. It yields the protein CASSLYAREGLSGELFF.

The rearrangement links TRBV9 to TRBJ1-1, with D unclear. This CDR3 comprises 13 residues. Between the trimmed V and J ends, which lost 0 bases and 3 bases, there was a span of 6 bases. Germline values: CDR1 SGDLS, CDR2 YYNGEE. CDR3 residues: CASSVGGYTEAFF. In nucleotides, the CDR3 is TGTGCCAGCAGCGTAGGAGGATACACTGAAGCTTTCTTT.

The CDR3 here is CASSLQAGGHTQYF. The CDR3 DNA sequence: TGTGCCAGCAGTTTACAAGCGGGGGGGCATACGCAGTATTTT. The gene calls are TRBV27 and TRBJ2-3, with 10 bases fitting TRBD2. The CDR3 contains 14 residues. Looked up from germline, CDR1 is MNHEY and CDR2 is SMNVEV (reference sequence). V lost 2 bases to trimming and J lost 7 bases; unmatched junction nucleotides: 3.

The rearrangement uses TRBV19 and TRBJ2-3; 8 bases match TRBD2. The CDR3 is 16 amino acids. Germline CDR1 is LNHDA and CDR2 is SQIVND (reference sequence). V gave up 3 bases and J gave up 2 bases; unmatched junction bases: 7. For the CDR3, the DNA is TGTGCCAGTAGTATCGTAGCGGGGAGAAACACAGATACGCAGTATTTT. As protein: CASSIVAGRNTDTQYF.

V is TRBV6-5 and J is TRBJ1-1; D is perhaps TRBD1 (5 bases). V lost 2 bases to trimming and J lost 11 bases, with 9 bases between them. The CDR3 sequence is 11 residues long. In germline, CDR1 is MNHEY, CDR2 SVGAGI. DNA of the CDR3: TGTGCCAGCAGTTACCAGGGAGGGGCTTTCTTT. This translates into CASSYQGGAFF.